The clone carrying this TCR beta chain was seen a few times. Antigen specificity is unknown. Generation of TCR cDNA used 5'RACE template switching (which added a universal primer site and UMIs). A single record per CDR3 protein comes from TCRdb applying MiXCR to the 5' RACE reads. The sample shows approximately 300,000 distinct CDR3 sequences, roughly 9.4% of them seen only once. The data were obtained in a study of T cells after yellow fever vaccination. This CDR3 is built from 14 residues. V lost 1 base to trimming and J lost 6 bases; unmatched junction nucleotides: 2. Germline loops: CDR1 LGHNA, CDR2 YNFKEQ. General observations from the study: Clonotype sharing between CD4 and CD8 compartments was small.

This TCR was sampled from a man younger than 35 who received the YFV17D yellow fever vaccine. Sequenced here: PBMCs, sampled on the day of the first yellow fever vaccination. The J gene is TRBJ2-3, the V gene TRBV4-2; TRBD1 matches at 9 bases. The CDR3 reads CASSQGQGVDTQYF. The CDR3 DNA follows: TGTGCCAGCAGCCAAGGACAGGGGGTGGATACGCAGTATTTT.